Each of the 29 T cell receptor beta chains below was sequenced from the same sample in a study of T cell responses to AZD1222 COVID-19 vaccine. Sequencing was performed with immunoSEQ multiplex PCR; in TCRdb, only in-frame clones are kept and a portion is missing. Among about 160,000 clones listed, 88% were seen once. The starting material was peripheral blood, obtained on day 0 of AZD1222 vaccination. The receptors were gathered from an adult in good health.

The gene calls are TRBV24-1 and TRBJ2-2; possible D gene TRBD1, 5 bases. Germline assignment: CDR1 KGHDR and CDR2 SFDVKD. Trimming left V 0 bases short and J 1 base short, with 8 bases between. The CDR3 spans 16 residues. CDR3 nucleotides: TGTGCCACCAGTGATTTGCATAGGGGGAACACCGGGGAGCTGTTTTTT. Translating it yields CATSDLHRGNTGELFF.

V usage is TRBV5-4 and J usage is TRBJ2-7, with unresolved D. Trimming removed 2 bases at V and 7 bases at J, with 13 bases between. CDR3 length: 13 amino acids. Looked up from germline, CDR1 is SGHNT and CDR2 is YYREEE (reference sequence). The CDR3 DNA is TGTGCCAGCAGCTTTATGGCAGTCGGTGAGCAGTACTTC. Residues: CASSFMAVGEQYF. Complete variable domain (other parts from reference TRBV5-4 and TRBJ2-7): ETGVTQSPTHLIKTRGQQVTLRCSSQSGHNTVSWYQQALGQGPQFIFQYYREEENGRGNFPPRFSGLQFPNYSSELNVNALELDDSALYLCASSFMAVGEQYFGPGTRLTVT.

The chain couples TRBV11-2 to TRBJ1-4, with D possibly matching TRBD1 (5 bases). This CDR3 region has 14 residues. Deletions cut 5 bases from V and 8 bases from J, with 15 bases between. CDR1 is SGHAT, CDR2 FQNNGV, per germline. CDR3 sequence reads: CASSLGPGGEKLFF. The CDR3 DNA reads as TGTGCCAGCAGCCTCGGGCCTGGGGGAGAAAAACTGTTTTTT.

The chain is built from TRBV5-1 and TRBJ1-5; D is unclear. The germline V gene has CDR1 SGHRS and CDR2 YFSETQ. Trimming took 4 bases from V and 0 from J, leaving 8 bases between them. The CDR3 is made up of 14 amino acids. CDR3 region: CASSTGTSNQPQHF. For the CDR3, the DNA is TGCGCCAGCAGCACGGGAACTAGCAATCAGCCCCAGCATTTT.

V is TRBV19 and J is TRBJ2-7; the D gene is possibly TRBD1 (6 bases). Trimming shortened V by 0 bases and J by 6 bases, and 15 bases separated the two germline ends. Looked up from germline, CDR1 is LNHDA and CDR2 is SQIVND (reference sequence). CDR3 length: 15 residues. CDR3 bases: TGTGCCAGTAGTATAGACGCCAGGGGTTATCTCGAGCAGTACTTC. Its translation: CASSIDARGYLEQYF.

The genes are TRBV24-1 and TRBJ2-6; 11 bases align to TRBD1. Losses at the gene ends were 3 bases for V and 3 bases for J; bases not matched to a gene: 6. Germline V gene sequence: CDR1 KGHDR, CDR2 SFDVKD. This CDR3 spans 18 amino acids. The CDR3 DNA reads as TGTGCCACCAGTGATCGGACAGGGGGCGCTTATGGGGCCAACGTCCTGACTTTC. It codes for CATSDRTGGAYGANVLTF.

The chain joins TRBV7-8 to TRBJ1-3, with D possibly TRBD1 on 5 matching bases. Trimming removed 0 bases at V and 4 bases at J, with 10 bases between. The length of the CDR3 is 15 residues. Germline V lookup: CDR1 SGHVS, CDR2 FQNEAQ. For the CDR3, the DNA is TGTGCCAGCAGCTTAGCAGGGGCAGTAGGAAACACCATATATTTT. It translates to CASSLAGAVGNTIYF.

The gene calls are TRBV18 and TRBJ2-3; 7 bases fit TRBD1. This CDR3 is 13 amino acids long. The trim removed 4 bases at V and 4 bases at J, leaving 2 bases unmatched. The germline gives CDR1 KGHSH, CDR2 LQKENI. The CDR3 here is CASSQGTADTQYF. CDR3 nucleotides: TGTGCCAGCTCACAAGGGACAGCAGATACGCAGTATTTT.

The CDR3 DNA follows: TGTGCCAGCAGCCAAGACCCTCCAGTCAATCATGGTGATCGGGGACAGGGTAACGGCTACACCTTC. Protein: CASSQDPPVNHGDRGQGNGYTF. The chain carries TRBV3-1 (or the pseudogene TRBV3-2) and TRBJ1-2; 9 bases match TRBD1. Germline CDR1 and CDR2: LGHDT and YNNKEL (reference sequence). This CDR3 comprises 22 residues. The V and J ends lost 0 bases and 8 bases, in that order; junction bases with no gene match: 28.

The rearrangement uses TRBV9 and TRBJ1-1; a possible D gene is TRBD1 (5 bases). The germline V gene encodes CDR1 SGDLS and CDR2 YYNGEE. With 3 bases removed from V and 0 bases from J, the gap between germline ends came to 12 bases. This CDR3 comprises 15 residues. The CDR3 coding sequence is TGTGCCAGCAGCGGACGGACAACTCTGAACACTGAAGCTTTCTTT. This sequence encodes CASSGRTTLNTEAFF.

The sample holds one count of this clone. Compared with germline, one end of the junction differs, possibly owing to a read error. This chain joins TRBV5-1 and TRBJ1-1; D ambiguous. This CDR3 comprises 13 residues. Germline V lookup: CDR1 SGHRS, CDR2 YFSETQ. CDR3 loop: CAGSTAGNTEAFF. The CDR3 DNA follows: TGCGCCGGCAGCACGGCAGGGAACACTGAAGCTTTCTTT.

The sample holds one count of this clone. The chain combines TRBV6-5 with TRBJ2-7; unclear D gene. The V and J ends lost 6 bases and 1 base respectively, with 4 bases between them. The CDR3 length is 11 residues. Germline CDR1 and CDR2: MNHEY and SVGAGI. In nucleotides, the CDR3 is TGTGCCAGCAGAAGGTCCTACGAGCAGTACTTC. Amino acids: CASRRSYEQYF.

This chain's CDR3 is CASSLGGAGEKLFF. CDR3 nucleotide sequence: TGTGCCAGCAGTTTGGGAGGGGCGGGGGAAAAACTGTTTTTT. The chain uses TRBV27 and TRBJ1-4; weak D call: TRBD1 (5 bases). Germline V gives CDR1 MNHEY, CDR2 SMNVEV (reference sequence). The length of the CDR3 is 14 residues. Trimming took 3 bases from V and 8 from J, leaving 13 bases between them. The full variable domain, in which reference TRBV27 and TRBJ1-4 provide the parts outside the CDR3, is EAQVTQNPRYLITVTGKKLTVTCSQNMNHEYMSWYRQDPGLGLRQIYYSMNVEVTDKGDVPEGYKVSRKEKRNFPLILESPSPNQTSLYFCASSLGGAGEKLFFGSGTQLSVL.

This clone has only one observation. The chain carries TRBV4-2 and TRBJ2-7; D tentatively fits TRBD1 or TRBD2 (5 bases each). Trimming removed 4 bases at V and 4 bases at J, with 20 bases between. The CDR3 runs to 16 residues. The germline V gene encodes CDR1 LGHNA and CDR2 YNFKEQ. CDR3 DNA sequence: TGTGCCAGCAGCCCTAGTGAAGGGACCCGATCTTACGAGCAGTACTTC. Translated, it gives CASSPSEGTRSYEQYF.

The rearrangement joins TRBV3-1 (or the pseudogene TRBV3-2) to TRBJ1-2; D gene uncertain. V lost 0 bases and J lost 4, with 24 bases in between. The germline gives CDR1 LGHDT, CDR2 YNNKEL (reference sequence). The CDR3 contains 19 residues. The CDR3 nucleotides read TGTGCCAGCAGCCAAGATGAGATCAACAGATCCTTTCTCTTCTATGGCTACACCTTC. This gives the protein CASSQDEINRSFLFYGYTF.

V gene TRBV15 combines with J gene TRBJ1-5; TRBD1 agrees at 7 bases. This CDR3 comprises 14 residues. V shed 2 bases and J 2 bases; nucleotides not matched to a gene: 0. Germline V gene lookup returns CDR1 LNHNV and CDR2 YYDKDF (reference sequence). The CDR3 nucleotides are TGTGCCACCAGCAGACAGGGGGGCAATCAGCCCCAGCATTTT. Translated, it gives CATSRQGGNQPQHF.

The chain's CDR3 is CASSEVGHKNPTPQHF. CDR3 coding DNA: TGTGCCAGCAGTGAGGTCGGGCATAAAAACCCAACTCCCCAGCATTTT. The chain is built from TRBV6-1 and TRBJ1-5; the D is unclear. CDR3 length: 16 residues. Germline CDR1 reads MNHNS; CDR2 reads SASEGT. The V gene lost 3 bases and the J gene lost 10 bases, with 22 bases spanning the gap.

The J gene is TRBJ1-1, the V gene TRBV5-4; D is unresolved. CDR3 size: 15 residues. Trimming shortened V by 5 bases and J by 2 bases, and 16 bases separated the two germline ends. Germline CDR1 and CDR2: SGHNT and YYREEE (reference sequence). The CDR3 sequence: CASRLPGSVNTEAFF. CDR3 sequence (DNA): TGTGCCAGCAGGCTCCCGGGCAGCGTCAACACTGAAGCTTTCTTT.

The chain recombines TRBV28 with TRBJ2-7, with TRBD2 as a possible D gene (6 bases). Germline V gene sequence: CDR1 MDHEN, CDR2 SYDVKM. The CDR3 contains 12 residues. Trimming left V 3 bases short and J 4 bases short, with 7 bases between. The CDR3 DNA follows: TGTGCCAGCAGTTTGGAGGGATACGAGCAGTACTTC. This codes for CASSLEGYEQYF.

The rearrangement links TRBV13 to TRBJ2-7; D could derive from TRBD1 or TRBD2 (5 bases each). This CDR3 contains 14 residues. V dropped 1 base and J dropped 1 base, with 8 bases sitting between them. Looked up from germline, CDR1 is PRHDT and CDR2 is FYEKMQ (reference sequence). CDR3 nucleotide sequence: TGTGCCAGCAGCTTAGTGGGACGGTCCTACGAGCAGTACTTC. Translating gives CASSLVGRSYEQYF.

The chain recombines TRBV19 with TRBJ1-1; D remains ambiguous. V was pared by 1 base and J by 0 bases, with 9 bases between. Germline V CDR1 and CDR2: LNHDA, SQIVND (reference sequence). CDR3 length equals 15 residues. CDR3 sequence reads: CASSIGQALNTEAFF. The CDR3 DNA reads as TGTGCCAGTAGTATAGGGCAGGCACTGAACACTGAAGCTTTCTTT. The full variable domain, in which reference TRBV19 and TRBJ1-1 provide the parts outside the CDR3, is DGGITQSPKYLFRKEGQNVTLSCEQNLNHDAMYWYRQDPGQGLRLIYYSQIVNDFQKGDIAEGYSVSREKKESFPLTVTSAQKNPTAFYLCASSIGQALNTEAFFGQGTRLTVV.

This clone was recorded only once. V usage is TRBV19 and J usage is TRBJ2-2, with a weak D call TRBD2 (5 bases). The length of the CDR3 is 16 residues. Germline CDR1 LNHDA, CDR2 SQIVND (reference sequence). Trimming pared 5 bases from V and 0 bases from J, leaving 13 bases between. CDR3 nucleotide sequence: TGTGCCAGTAGTCCCGCTCTCGGGGCGAACACCGGGGAGCTGTTTTTT. Amino acids: CASSPALGANTGELFF. Variable domain in full (rest from reference TRBV19 and TRBJ2-2): DGGITQSPKYLFRKEGQNVTLSCEQNLNHDAMYWYRQDPGQGLRLIYYSQIVNDFQKGDIAEGYSVSREKKESFPLTVTSAQKNPTAFYLCASSPALGANTGELFFGEGSRLTVL.

The J gene is TRBJ1-5, the V gene TRBV28; D not certain. The CDR3 runs 12 residues. CDR1 and CDR2 (germline): MDHEN, SYDVKM. V was trimmed by 7 bases and J by 0 bases, leaving 4 bases between them. The CDR3 DNA sequence: TGTGCCAGCATCCGTAGCAATCAGCCCCAGCATTTT. It translates to CASIRSNQPQHF.

The V and J genes are TRBV27 and TRBJ1-4, with D possibly TRBD1 on 5 matching bases. CDR1 and CDR2 (germline): MNHEY, SMNVEV (reference sequence). The V and J ends lost 2 bases and 6 bases respectively, with 16 bases between them. CDR3 size: 16 residues. The CDR3 spells CASSLKGASHYEKLFF. CDR3 DNA sequence: TGTGCCAGCAGTTTAAAAGGGGCGAGCCATTATGAAAAACTGTTTTTT.

The genes are TRBV7-2 and TRBJ1-5; TRBD1 matches at 7 bases. Germline loops: CDR1 SGHTA, CDR2 FQGNSA. This CDR3 has 13 residues. The J segment lost 6 bases and the V segment lost 4 bases, leaving 3 bases of the junction unmatched. Written as DNA, the CDR3 is TGTGCCAGCAGCTCGACAGGGTTTCAGCCCCAGCATTTT. This gives the protein CASSSTGFQPQHF.

A few counts support this clone. The chain uses TRBV10-3 and TRBJ2-7, with D perhaps TRBD2 (6 bases). Germline CDR1 is ENHRY and CDR2 is SYGVKD. V was trimmed by 5 bases and J by 3 bases, leaving 14 bases between them. This CDR3 comprises 14 residues. CDR3 region: CAISHPGRNYEQYF. CDR3 nucleotide sequence: TGTGCCATCAGTCATCCGGGGAGGAACTACGAGCAGTACTTC.

This clone has just one count. V usage is TRBV11-2 and J usage is TRBJ2-1, with D perhaps matching TRBD2 (6 bases). V lost 3 bases, J lost 9 bases, and 15 bases lay in between. The V gene's germline CDR1 is SGHAT and CDR2 FQNNGV. The CDR3 sequence is 14 residues long. CDR3 nucleotides: TGTGCCAGCAGCTTCGTGGGACTGGAGGTTGAGCAGTTCTTC. This gives the protein CASSFVGLEVEQFF.

The chain links TRBV2 to TRBJ1-5; D perhaps matches TRBD1 (5 bases). Germline V lookup: CDR1 SNHLY, CDR2 FYNNEI. The length of the CDR3 is 14 residues. Trimming shortened V by 5 bases and J by 5 bases, and 13 bases separated the two germline ends. CDR3 in amino acids: CASSPDRTHQPQHF. CDR3 in DNA: TGTGCCAGCAGTCCCGACAGAACTCATCAGCCCCAGCATTTT.

V is TRBV4-2 and J is TRBJ1-4; 8 bases are shared with TRBD1. The CDR3 is 16 residues long. From germline, CDR1 is LGHNA and CDR2 YNFKEQ. Germline trimming cut 4 bases from V and 8 bases from J; bases unmatched to any gene: 12. CDR3 residues: CASSLQSGTGGEKLFF. As DNA, the CDR3 is TGTGCCAGCAGCCTGCAATCCGGGACAGGTGGGGAAAAACTGTTTTTT.